This T cell receptor (beta chain) was captured in a study of blood T cell repertoires in COVID-19. Study processing details: The assay estimated nucleated cells by amplifying reference gene primers. Sequenced by immunoSEQ multiplex PCR; TCRdb stores in-frame clones only, minus some. V and J calls and clone size follow that table, whereas D and trimming were derived from the DNA. Among about 300,000 clones listed, approximately 84% were seen once. V lost 3 bases and J lost 4; bases outside the gene matches: 5. There are 15 residues in the CDR3. Germline V gives CDR1 LNHDA, CDR2 SQIVND (reference sequence).

The sequenced sample was peripheral blood. This receptor was obtained from a human donor with COVID-19, enrolled during active disease. The donor label of this sample is uncertain. The chain employs TRBV19 and TRBJ2-2; 7 nucleotides agree with TRBD2. CDR3 nucleotide sequence: TGTGCCAGTAGTATGGGCGGGAGTCCCACCGGGGAGCTGTTTTTT. Translated: CASSMGGSPTGELFF.